This TCR beta chain originates from a study of T cells in women clearing cervical HPV infection (dated by TCRdb to about 2018). Regarding the research as a whole: Cases were about two dozen women with histologically confirmed HPV16-related CIN3 or worse, including a couple of invasive cancers. The controls were about 26 women whose single incident HPV16 infection cleared within 12 months with no development of precancer or cancer. Blood from cases was collected at the visit at which the lesion was first identified, whereas blood from controls was collected once infection was no longer detected. For cases, a median interval of 149 days, with an interquartile range of roughly 85 to 220 days, was observed between lesion detection and blood sampling. Since only a few of the women had HLA typing available, the possibility that HLA type was acting as a confounder could not be ruled out. An exploratory proof-of-principle case-control study, nested within the Guanacaste HPV Natural History Study in Costa Rica, was conducted to compare TCR repertoires across cervical HPV16 outcomes. Cases and controls were matched on year of sample collection and on age within five years. Median age was 34 years in cases versus over 37 in controls, and baseline characteristics did not differ significantly. The parent cohort enrolled 9,500 to 12,000 women aged 18 or older in Guanacaste, Costa Rica, in about 1993 to 1994 and followed the women for more than six years. Five blinded duplicates per group were added as quality controls, so that some 60 samples were obtained: roughly 50 participants and around 10 replicates. Beyond this particular receptor, the publication reports: T-cell numbers per sample were unknown, so richness differences could reflect varying T-cell content rather than repertoire biology. Random forest classifiers combining richness and V gene abundances distinguished cases from controls with an estimated AUC of about 0.8. Significantly higher TCR repertoire richness was observed in CIN3+ cases than in controls across sequencing depths, whereas no difference in evenness was found. Because of the cross-sectional design, the study could not determine whether the associations came before infection or resulted from infection, and neither effector/memory subsets nor HPV-specific T cells were isolated. Lower TRBV6-7 relative abundance was observed in cases than in controls (approximately 0.1% versus 0.17%; Bonferroni P = 0.0008).

A word on this clone: Its antigen target is currently unknown. The read falls 3 residues short of the CDR3 end, and the missing part is taken from the germline J gene.

Every participant had a single incident cervical HPV16 infection, and women with prevalent HPV16 infections were excluded. Cervical HPV DNA was detected with MY09/MY11 PCR, and genotyping was done with dot-blot hybridization. More than 14 mL of heparinized blood were centrifuged, and the buffy coat was split into aliquots, frozen at -30 degrees C, and then kept at -80 degrees C. Genomic DNA was extracted from buffy coat specimens using QIAGEN kits. The junction shows trimming of 5 bases on V and 3 bases on J, plus 7 bases between the germline ends. The CDR3 numbers 13 residues from cysteine through phenylalanine. Shown are 30 bases from within the CDR3, in frame from base 1. CDR1 SGHVS and CDR2 FQNEAQ were looked up in the germline V gene. The immunoSEQ assay used multiplex PCR to amplify TCR beta CDR3 regions from an average of around 1.2 ug of genomic DNA per sample. To correct primer bias, the assay used a complete synthetic TCR repertoire to set an amplification baseline. Amplicons were sequenced on the Illumina platform. The published analysis was carried out like this. Error correction of the sequences involved clustering with frequency ratios plus a modified nearest-neighbor algorithm, after which the sequences were analyzed in the immunoSEQ Analyzer using IMGT gene definitions. At each rarefaction depth, TCR richness and evenness were averaged over 20 rarefaction repeats, and samples with fewer sequences than the depth were excluded. Wilcoxon rank sum tests with FDR correction were used to compare V, D and J gene relative abundances between the groups. Blinded duplicates gave an intraclass correlation of more than 90% for TCR richness and an average of about 76% across over 65 gene segments. The table was pulled from immuneACCESS by TCRdb, which kept in-frame rearrangements only. Such tables lose some clones; where checked, under half of the loss comes from unresolved V genes, and the rest has no known cause. V and J calls and clone size are given by that table; D and trimming were obtained from the DNA. The data table for this sample lists about 25,000 clones. The top ten constitute 3.5% to 4% of the sample.

Rearrangement joined TRBV7-8 to TRBJ1-4; the D gene lacks a confident call. This sequence originates from a woman between 18 and 70 years old with a cervical HPV16 infection that either progressed to CIN3+ or cleared (not recorded which). Source material: blood buffy coat. Here the CDR3 is given as CASSPSPNEKLFF. The CDR3 DNA, read in part, is TGTGCCAGCAGCCCCTCCCCTAATGAAAAA.